A selection of T cell receptor beta chains follows, all from one sample in a study of blood T cell repertoires in COVID-19. TCRdb's table, derived via immunoSEQ multiplex PCR, lists solely in-frame clones and lacks some. Of about 220,000 clones listed, 82% are singletons. The sample comprised PBMCs or T cells enriched from blood (not recorded which). Receptor source: a woman in her sixties who had recovered from COVID-19. Each CDR3 is given with its conserved first and last residue. D genes are given only for firm matches. Expanded clones are given a class, and other clones once, few, many or no size at all.

>TRBJ2-1|TRBV4-1|NA|TRBD2
CASSPFGTSGYNEQFF
TGCGCCAGCAGCCCATTCGGGACTAGCGGATACAATGAGCAGTTCTTC
>TRBJ1-1|TRBV19|NA|TRBD1
CASSISDRGNTEAFF
TGTGCCAGTAGTATTTCGGACAGGGGGAACACTGAAGCTTTCTTT
>TRBJ2-3|TRBV10-3|NA|TRBD1
CAISTTGFQRNTDTQYF
TGTGCCATCAGCACGACAGGGTTTCAACGGAACACAGATACGCAGTATTTT
>TRBJ2-7|TRBV6-1|NA|TRBD2
CASSEPDGTSGRDYEQYF
TGTGCCAGCAGTGAACCAGACGGGACTAGCGGGAGAGATTACGAGCAGTACTTC
>TRBJ1-2|TRBV6-5|NA|NA
CASSYSGGVYGYTF
TGTGCCAGCAGTTACTCCGGGGGAGTCTATGGCTACACCTTC
>TRBJ1-2|TRBV25-1|NA|NA
CASNTGYGYTF
TGTGCCAGCAATACAGGGTATGGCTACACCTTC
>TRBJ1-1|TRBV9|NA|NA
CASSPTVGWNTEAFF
TGTGCCAGCAGCCCAACAGTTGGATGGAACACTGAAGCTTTCTTT
>TRBJ2-7|TRBV7-8|NA|TRBD1
CASSLWGRTGWLEQYF
TGTGCCAGCAGCCTCTGGGGACGGACAGGGTGGCTGGAGCAGTACTTC
>TRBJ2-2|TRBV27|NA|TRBD1
CASSLEGQGRTGELFF
TGTGCCAGCAGTTTGGAGGGACAGGGTCGGACCGGGGAGCTGTTTTTT
>TRBJ2-5|TRBV4-1|NA|NA
CASSQVDQETQYF
TGCGCCAGCAGCCAAGTCGACCAAGAGACCCAGTACTTC
>TRBJ1-1|TRBV19|few|TRBD1
CASSIVTRDRGHLNTEAFF
TGTGCCAGTAGTATAGTAACCAGGGACAGGGGTCACCTAAACACTGAAGCTTTCTTT
>TRBJ1-5|TRBV5-6|NA|TRBD1
CASSLGDRAQPQHF
TGTGCCAGCAGCTTGGGGGACAGGGCTCAGCCCCAGCATTTT
>TRBJ2-1|TRBV7-8|NA|TRBD2
CASSLAPTSGSVNNEQFF
TGTGCCAGCAGCTTAGCGCCGACTAGCGGGAGTGTAAACAATGAGCAGTTCTTC
>TRBJ1-4|TRBV4-1|NA|TRBD1
CASSRTLRDRGRKLFF
TGCGCCAGCAGCCGTACCCTCCGGGACAGGGGTCGAAAACTGTTTTTT
>TRBJ1-5|TRBV3-1/TRBV3-2|NA|NA
CASSQGQGINQPQHF
TGTGCCAGCAGCCAAGGGCAGGGCATCAATCAGCCCCAGCATTTT
>TRBJ1-4|TRBV6-1|NA|NA
CASSDYQQGNEKLFF
TGTGCCAGCAGTGATTATCAACAGGGTAATGAAAAACTGTTTTTT
>TRBJ1-2|TRBV12-2|NA|NA
CASRLAKRGSNYGYTF
TGTGCAAGTCGCTTAGCGAAACGGGGGTCTAACTATGGCTACACCTTC
>TRBJ2-3|TRBV7-8|NA|NA
CASSQGGISTDTQYF
TGTGCCAGCAGCCAGGGGGGGATTAGCACAGATACGCAGTATTTT
>TRBJ1-1|TRBV2|NA|NA
CASRSTTTDTEAFF
TGTGCCAGCCGTTCCACTACGACGGACACTGAAGCTTTCTTT
>TRBJ1-2|TRBV20-1|NA|NA
CSATGQSGYTF
TGCAGTGCTACAGGACAGTCTGGCTACACCTTC
>TRBJ2-7|TRBV29-1|NA|NA
CSVAEQGRSYEQYF
TGCAGCGTGGCAGAACAGGGCCGCTCCTACGAGCAGTACTTC
>TRBJ2-7|TRBV5-4|NA|TRBD1
CASSLGGQGTYEQYF
TGTGCCAGCAGCTTGGGAGGACAGGGGACCTACGAGCAGTACTTC
>TRBJ2-7|TRBV2|once|TRBD2
CASSYGTSGSAWSYEQYF
TGTGCCAGCAGTTACGGGACTAGCGGGAGCGCCTGGTCCTACGAGCAGTACTTC
>TRBJ1-2|TRBV6-5|few|NA
CASSATVGNYGYTF
TGTGCCAGCAGCGCGACAGTAGGGAACTATGGCTACACCTTC
>TRBJ2-1|TRBV27|once|TRBD2
CASRHSSGSSYNEQFF
TGTGCCAGCAGACATTCTAGCGGAAGCTCCTACAATGAGCAGTTCTTC
>TRBJ1-4|TRBV3-1/TRBV3-2|once|NA
CASSHVRRLHNEKLFF
TGTGCCAGCAGCCACGTCCGGAGACTGCATAATGAAAAACTGTTTTTT
>TRBJ1-1|TRBV6-5|NA|NA
CASSYRGQLEAFF
TGTGCCAGCAGTTACCGCGGGCAGTTAGAAGCTTTCTTT
>TRBJ1-1|TRBV29-1|NA|NA
CSVGRSLGATEAFF
TGCAGCGTTGGGCGGAGCTTGGGGGCCACTGAAGCTTTCTTT
>TRBJ2-7|TRBV18|NA|TRBD1
CASSPGQGVSYEQYF
TGTGCCAGCTCACCAGGACAGGGGGTCTCCTACGAGCAGTACTTC
>TRBJ2-1|TRBV4-3|NA|TRBD1
CASSQDWTGGVRDEQFF
TGCGCCAGCAGCCAAGATTGGACAGGGGGCGTTAGGGATGAGCAGTTCTTC
>TRBJ2-2|TRBV9|NA|NA
CASSVQQGANTGELFF
TGTGCCAGCAGCGTTCAACAGGGCGCGAACACCGGGGAGCTGTTTTTT
>TRBJ2-7|TRBV6-5|NA|NA
CASRASDRSLYEQYF
TGTGCCAGCAGGGCCTCGGACAGATCGCTCTACGAGCAGTACTTC
>TRBJ2-7|TRBV7-9|few|NA
CASSPKAGEQYF
TGTGCCAGCAGCCCCAAGGCGGGCGAGCAGTACTTC
>TRBJ2-2|TRBV12-3/TRBV12-4|once|NA
CASRVRAGELFF
TGTGCCAGCAGAGTACGGGCCGGGGAGCTGTTTTTT
>TRBJ1-2|TRBV2|once|NA
CASSKENQGYGYTF
TGTGCCAGCAGTAAAGAAAATCAGGGCTATGGCTACACCTTC
>TRBJ1-3|TRBV7-2|NA|NA
CASSFTDIGNTIYF
TGTGCCAGCAGCTTTACCGACATAGGAAACACCATATATTTT